This T cell receptor (beta chain) was found in a study of OX40 agonist ivuxolimab in advanced cancers. Background on the study: A male proportion of over 70% was recorded, with mean age about 62 years and range roughly 23 to 79. Regarding the study as a whole: In the 0.1 to 3.0 mg/kg range, CD4+ and CD8+ blood T cells had expanded clonally by week 6.

V was shortened by 7 bases and J by 6 bases, with 15 bases between the two germline ends. This CDR3 has 13 residues. CDR1 and CDR2 (germline): SGHNT, YYREEE (reference sequence). Notes on this clone: Antigen unknown.

Patients who had autoimmune disease history or got systemic immunosuppression were left out. Clones were read by immunoSEQ multiplex PCR, and TCRdb kept only the in-frame ones, dropping some. This sample has 84,000 or so clones, with more than 80% found just once. The specimen comprised CD4+ or CD8+ T cells sorted from blood, sampled in a trial of the OX40 agonist ivuxolimab. The chain couples TRBV5-4 to TRBJ2-3, with D perhaps given as TRBD1 or TRBD2 (5 bases each). This receptor was taken from an adult with an advanced solid tumor such as melanoma, head and neck, liver or kidney cancer. The CDR3 nucleotides are TGTGCCAGCCGTCCTGTGGGGGATGATACGCAGTATTTT. It translates to CASRPVGDDTQYF.